The rows below give T cell receptor beta chains drawn from one sample of a study of T cell repertoires in cytomegalovirus infection. MiXCR, run by TCRdb on the reads, gives a single entry per CDR3 protein. The sample holds around 290,000 distinct CDR3 sequences, around 25% seen once. The sample comprised PBMCs. These receptors all come from a human donor in good health (CMV status not recorded). Some clones in this sample may be carry-over from other donors' samples. CDR3s include the opening cysteine and the closing phenylalanine or tryptophan. A D gene is named only where the DNA matches it firmly. Rows may omit the clone size; those that give it use once, few, many or a size class.

abundance,j_gene,d_gene,v_gene,len,CDR3aa,CDR3nt
NA,TRBJ2-2,TRBD2,TRBV6-6,15,CASSLAGGRDGELFF,TGTGCCAGCAGCTTAGCGGGAGGGCGTGACGGGGAGCTGTTTTTT
many,TRBJ1-5,TRBD1,TRBV28,16,CASSFPGTGFQQPQHF,TGTGCCAGCAGTTTTCCCGGGACAGGGTTCCAACAGCCCCAGCATTTT
few,TRBJ2-7,NA,TRBV7-2,16,CASSLGVGGRSYEQYF,TGTGCCAGCAGCTTAGGGGTTGGGGGGCGCTCCTACGAGCAGTACTTC
many,TRBJ1-6,NA,TRBV7-6,14,CASSPEGRASPLHF,TGTGCCAGCAGCCCCGAGGGGAGGGCTTCACCCCTCCACTTT
NA,TRBJ2-3,TRBD2,TRBV20-1,16,CSAREKREWGTDTQYF,TGCAGTGCTAGAGAAAAGCGGGAGTGGGGCACAGATACGCAGTATTTT
NA,TRBJ1-1,NA,TRBV28,11,CASREYTEAFF,TGTGCCAGCAGGGAATACACTGAAGCTTTCTTT
NA,TRBJ1-1,NA,TRBV6-2/TRBV6-3,16,CASSRYRQDIYPEAFF,TGTGCCAGCAGCCGATATCGCCAGGACATTTACCCTGAAGCTTTCTTT
NA,TRBJ2-2,TRBD1,TRBV19,17,CASSLTETGPITGELFF,TGTGCCAGTAGTTTAACCGAGACAGGGCCGATCACCGGGGAGCTGTTTTTT
NA,TRBJ2-3,NA,TRBV6-1,15,CASRRLGGGEDTQYF,TGTGCCAGCAGACGGTTGGGAGGGGGCGAAGATACGCAGTATTTT
NA,TRBJ1-2,NA,TRBV14,14,CASSQGAGHYGYTF,TGTGCCAGCAGCCAAGGGGCGGGACACTATGGCTACACCTTC
many,TRBJ2-2,NA,TRBV19,15,CASSTKDRFTGELFF,TGTGCCAGTAGTACCAAGGACAGATTCACCGGGGAGCTGTTTTTT
few,TRBJ1-1,NA,TRBV7-2,14,CASSLSGAWTEAFF,TGTGCCAGCAGCTTATCGGGGGCTTGGACTGAAGCTTTCTTT
many,TRBJ2-7,NA,TRBV14,13,CASSQTSLREQYF,TGTGCCAGCAGCCAGACGTCCCTACGCGAGCAGTACTTC
few,TRBJ1-1,TRBD1,TRBV7-6,14,CASSQTGVNAEAFF,TGTGCCAGCAGCCAAACAGGGGTTAACGCTGAAGCTTTCTTT
NA,TRBJ2-2,NA,TRBV29-1,15,CSVGAAFSNTGELFF,TGCAGCGTTGGAGCAGCTTTCTCGAACACCGGGGAGCTGTTTTTT
NA,TRBJ1-1,TRBD1,TRBV29-1,12,CSGIRGITEAFF,TGCAGCGGTATCAGGGGGATCACTGAAGCTTTCTTT
few,TRBJ2-3,NA,TRBV10-1,15,CASSEGSGSTDTQYF,TGCGCCAGCAGTGAGGGGAGCGGGAGCACAGATACGCAGTATTTT
few,TRBJ2-7,TRBD1,TRBV4-1,15,CASSPGQGGSYEQYF,TGCGCCAGCAGCCCCGGACAGGGCGGCTCCTACGAGCAGTACTTC